The clone carrying this TCR beta chain was counted ten times or more. Its matching antigen is unknown. This record comes from a study of T-cell reconstitution after alpha-beta-depleted transplantation in children. TCRbeta library preparation incorporated unique molecular identifiers. TCRdb ran MiXCR on the PCR reads and lists one entry per CDR3 protein. The sample contains about 97,000 distinct CDR3 sequences, around 5.9% of which appear only once. The CDR3 is made up of 17 amino acids. Germline CDR1 MNHEY, CDR2 SVGAGI. V lost 10 bases, J lost 2 bases, and 18 bases stayed unmatched. Study-wide findings and caveats: Recipient T cells and thymic progenitors that survived gave rise to the high TCRbeta diversity observed at day 60 in some patients.

This receptor was obtained from a female patient aged 2-15 years who had a stem cell transplant for Fanconi anemia, so the T cells may come from the graft donor. Sequencing was performed on PBMCs, mostly from graft donor cells, taken 60 days after TCRalphabeta/CD19-depleted stem cell transplant. This chain links TRBV6-5 with TRBJ2-5, with TRBD1 matching over 8 bases. CDR3 region: CANHGQGKTLRQETQYF. The CDR3 DNA follows: TGTGCCAACCACGGACAGGGAAAAACCCTACGGCAAGAGACCCAGTACTTC.